The clone carrying this T cell receptor beta chain was observed once. The antigen is undetermined. The sample comes from a study of human thymus T cells. Study-wide results and caveats: It looked as if thymic and blood repertoires used V and J genes in a biased way.

The length of the CDR3 is 14 residues. Germline assignment: CDR1 ENHRY and CDR2 SYGVKD. The V segment lost 6 bases and the J segment 0 bases; nucleotides outside the gene matches: 3. Thymus pieces cut out during corrective heart surgery were the tissue that was used. Having corrective surgery for congenital heart defects, healthy Finnish infants were the ones who donated. The data were produced by immunoSEQ multiplex PCR, yet TCRdb's version contains in-frame clones alone and is incomplete. The sample lists roughly 120,000 clones; around 96% were seen once. The receptor was isolated from a boy under two years old with a congenital heart defect but otherwise immunologically healthy. The chain carries TRBV10-3 and TRBJ2-3; 7 bases align to TRBD2. The sequencing sample was made of thymus tissue. The CDR3, as DNA: TGTGCCATCAGAGAGCGGGGAAGCACAGATACGCAGTATTTT. This codes for CAIRERGSTDTQYF.